These T cell receptor beta chains were read from a single sample in a study of OX40 agonist ivuxolimab in advanced cancers. The repertoire was sequenced with immunoSEQ multiplex PCR; TCRdb's copy has only in-frame clones and lacks some. This repertoire shows some 80,000 clones, roughly 90% found once; its top ten account for over 8.5%. The starting material was CD4+ or CD8+ T cells sorted from blood, obtained in a trial of the OX40 agonist ivuxolimab. The receptors stem from an adult with an advanced solid tumor such as melanoma, head and neck, liver or kidney cancer. Both conserved end residues are part of each CDR3. The order of the fields is V gene, J gene, clone size, D gene, CDR3 protein, CDR3 DNA. The D gene is left open where the match is weak. Rows may omit the clone size; those that give it use once, few, many or a size class.

V: TRBV2
J: TRBJ2-3
size: .
D: .
CDR3: CASSDKAGVDTQYF
DNA: TGTGCCAGCAGTGACAAGGCAGGCGTTGATACGCAGTATTTT

V: TRBV19
J: TRBJ2-7
size: .
D: .
CDR3: CASSVGLLYEQYF
DNA: TGTGCCAGTAGTGTCGGACTGCTATACGAGCAGTACTTC

V: TRBV2
J: TRBJ2-7
size: few
D: .
CDR3: CASRSTGDRFYEQYF
DNA: TGTGCCAGCAGATCGACAGGAGATCGTTTCTACGAGCAGTACTTC

V: TRBV6-5
J: TRBJ1-5
size: .
D: .
CDR3: CASSSELTLQPQHF
DNA: TGTGCCAGCAGTTCAGAACTGACCCTACAGCCCCAGCATTTT

V: TRBV7-6
J: TRBJ2-7
size: .
D: .
CDR3: CASSPEDGIYEQYF
DNA: TGTGCCAGCAGCCCAGAGGACGGCATCTACGAGCAGTACTTC

V: TRBV5-1
J: TRBJ1-1
size: .
D: .
CDR3: CASSLGVGLLNTEAFF
DNA: TGCGCCAGCAGCTTAGGGGTGGGACTTTTGAACACTGAAGCTTTCTTT

V: TRBV6-6
J: TRBJ1-5
size: once
D: .
CDR3: CASSYSESNQPQHF
DNA: TGTGCCAGCAGTTACTCGGAGAGTAATCAGCCCCAGCATTTT

V: TRBV27
J: TRBJ1-2
size: .
D: .
CDR3: CASSLGVGTYGYTF
DNA: TGTGCCAGCAGTTTAGGTGTCGGAACCTATGGCTACACCTTC

V: TRBV19
J: TRBJ2-3
size: .
D: TRBD1
CDR3: CASSLWTGMADTQYF
DNA: TGTGCCAGTAGTCTCTGGACAGGGATGGCAGATACGCAGTATTTT

V: TRBV9
J: TRBJ2-7
size: .
D: TRBD1
CDR3: CASSGTGGRQYF
DNA: TGTGCCAGCAGCGGGACAGGGGGCAGGCAGTACTTC